Presented here are 21 T cell receptor beta chains from one specimen sequenced in a study of blood T cell repertoires in COVID-19. Profiling relied on immunoSEQ multiplex PCR, and the TCRdb table lists in-frame clones only, not all of them. The sample yields over 95,000 clones, 75% to 90% seen once. Sequenced sample: peripheral blood. These receptors were obtained from a human donor in a cohort sampled during active COVID-19.

CDR3 in DNA: TGTGCCAGCAGCCTCTCCGGGACATCGTCCTCACCCCTCCACTTT. Amino acid sequence: CASSLSGTSSSPLHF. The chain uses TRBV14 and TRBJ1-6; a possible D gene is TRBD1 (6 bases). V was trimmed by 4 bases and J by 10 bases, leaving 17 bases between them. The V gene's germline CDR1 is SGHDN and CDR2 FVKESK. The CDR3 runs to 15 residues.

V gene TRBV10-1 combines with J gene TRBJ2-3; weak D call: TRBD1 (6 bases). The ends were cut back, 5 bases at V and 2 bases at J, with 23 bases in the middle. The CDR3 has 18 amino acids. The germline V gene has CDR1 WNHNN and CDR2 SYGVQD (reference sequence). The CDR3 DNA sequence: TGCGCCAGCAGTACGCCTATCGAGGGGGAACCGTACACAGATACGCAGTATTTT. Encoded protein: CASSTPIEGEPYTDTQYF.

V is TRBV9 and J is TRBJ2-3; the D gene is possibly TRBD2 (5 bases). This CDR3 comprises 14 residues. Trimming removed 6 bases at V and 0 bases at J, with 11 bases between. Germline lookup yields CDR1 SGDLS and CDR2 YYNGEE. DNA for the CDR3: TGTGCCAGCACCCGAGCGGTTAGCACAGATACGCAGTATTTT. It codes for CASTRAVSTDTQYF.

The chain employs TRBV19 and TRBJ2-1; 8 nucleotides line up with TRBD2. The CDR3 consists of 15 residues. J was trimmed by 2 bases and V by 4 bases; bases with no gene match: 4. Germline loops: CDR1 LNHDA, CDR2 SQIVND (reference sequence). CDR3 DNA sequence: TGTGCCAGTAGTAGGGCTAGCGGGCCCTACAATGAGCAGTTCTTC. Protein: CASSRASGPYNEQFF.

V and J are TRBV6-5 and TRBJ2-2; TRBD1 matches 11 bases. This CDR3 has 15 amino acids. Germline V gives CDR1 MNHEY, CDR2 SVGAGI. The V and J ends lost 6 bases and 7 bases, in that order; junction bases with no gene match: 7. CDR3 in DNA: TGTGCCAGCAGGAGGGACAGGGGGACGAGCGGGGAGCTGTTTTTT. This translates into CASRRDRGTSGELFF.

The chain is built from TRBV12-3 or TRBV12-4 and TRBJ2-3, with a tentative D call TRBD2 (6 bases). Trimming took off 6 bases at V and 6 bases at J, with 10 bases between the two ends. The CDR3 sequence is 12 residues long. The CDR3 DNA sequence: TGTGCCAGCAGCCCGGGGGAGGATACGCAGTATTTT. Its translation: CASSPGEDTQYF.

V and J are TRBV28 and TRBJ2-3, with D perhaps matching TRBD1 (5 bases). The CDR3 has 14 residues. V was clipped by 1 base and J by 3 bases, with 8 bases between them. Germline CDR1 reads MDHEN; CDR2 reads SYDVKM. The CDR3 DNA sequence: TGTGCCAGCAGTTTATTCAGGGCGACAGATACGCAGTATTTT. Protein product: CASSLFRATDTQYF.

This sequence joins TRBV15 and TRBJ2-5; a weak D match, TRBD2 (5 bases). The CDR3 has 11 amino acids. V was shortened by 4 bases and J by 9 bases, with 9 bases between the two germline ends. Germline V CDR1 and CDR2: LNHNV, YYDKDF (reference sequence). Here the CDR3 DNA reads TGTGCCACCAGCATTGGGCGGGCCCAGTACTTC. It yields the protein CATSIGRAQYF. Combining the CDR3 with reference TRBV15 and TRBJ2-5 gives the whole variable domain DAMVIQNPRYQVTQFGKPVTLSCSQTLNHNVMYWYQQKSSQAPKLLFHYYDKDFNNEADTPDNFQSRRPNTSFCFLDIRSPGLGDTAMYLCATSIGRAQYFGPGTRLLVL.

This chain uses TRBV3-1 (or the pseudogene TRBV3-2) with TRBJ1-4, with 9 bases aligning to TRBD1. J was trimmed by 8 bases and V by 3 bases; bases with no gene match: 10. This CDR3 contains 16 residues. CDR1 is LGHDT, CDR2 YNNKEL, per germline (reference sequence). The CDR3, as DNA: TGTGCCAGCAGCCAGGCCGGGACAGGGATTACCGAAAAACTGTTTTTT. It codes for CASSQAGTGITEKLFF.

The V gene is TRBV5-1, the J gene TRBJ2-3; D is ambiguous. The CDR3 is 16 amino acids. Germline V gives CDR1 SGHRS, CDR2 YFSETQ. The V gene lost 0 bases and the J gene lost 0 bases, with 11 bases spanning the gap. CDR3 nucleotide sequence: TGCGCCAGCAGCTTGGGCGGTATGCTAAGCACAGATACGCAGTATTTT. Its translation is CASSLGGMLSTDTQYF. Drawing the rest from reference TRBV5-1 and TRBJ2-3, the complete variable domain is KAGVTQTPRYLIKTRGQQVTLSCSPISGHRSVSWYQQTPGQGLQFLFEYFSETQRNKGNFPGRFSGRQFSNSRSEMNVSTLELGDSALYLCASSLGGMLSTDTQYFGPGTRLTVL.

V and J are TRBV20-1 and TRBJ1-4, with 7 bases matching TRBD1. Trimming cost V 3 bases and J 7 bases; bases outside gene matches: 5. CDR3 size: 13 residues. The germline V gene encodes CDR1 DFQATT and CDR2 SNEGSKA (reference sequence). Here the CDR3 reads CSASVQGVEKLFF. Written as DNA, the CDR3 is TGCAGTGCTAGTGTCCAGGGGGTTGAAAAACTGTTTTTT.

This chain connects TRBV4-1 to TRBJ2-1; D remains unclear. The V gene lost 0 bases and the J gene lost 6 bases, with 3 bases spanning the gap. CDR3 length: 12 residues. The V gene's germline CDR1 is MGHRA and CDR2 YSYEKL. The CDR3 nucleotides read TGCGCCAGCAGCCAAGATATCAATGAGCAGTTCTTC. It yields the protein CASSQDINEQFF.

The chain employs TRBV28 and TRBJ1-6; D is uncertain. The germline V gene has CDR1 MDHEN and CDR2 SYDVKM. V was cut by 6 bases and J by 9 bases, with 18 bases left in between. The CDR3 runs 15 residues. The CDR3: CASRLGVFGSSPLHF. As DNA, the CDR3 is TGTGCCAGCAGACTGGGAGTTTTTGGGAGTTCACCCCTCCACTTT.

This clone has a handful of counts. The J gene is TRBJ1-6, the V gene TRBV9; D gene uncertain. The CDR3 sequence is 13 residues long. The V end was cut by 2 bases, the J end by 9 bases, with 9 bases between. In germline, CDR1 is SGDLS, CDR2 YYNGEE. CDR3 sequence reads: CASSVAASSPLHF. DNA of the CDR3: TGTGCCAGCAGCGTGGCGGCGAGTTCACCCCTCCACTTT.

This clone was seen only once. V usage is TRBV29-1 and J usage is TRBJ2-1; a possible D gene is TRBD1 (6 bases). V lost 3 bases and J lost 4, with 13 bases in between. Germline assignment: CDR1 SQVTM and CDR2 ANQGSEA. The CDR3 has 14 residues. The CDR3 loop reads CSVDEAGAYNEQFF. The CDR3 DNA reads as TGCAGCGTTGATGAGGCAGGGGCTTACAATGAGCAGTTCTTC.

V is TRBV7-2 and J is TRBJ2-1; TRBD2 matches 13 bases. The CDR3 consists of 17 residues. The V gene's germline CDR1 is SGHTA and CDR2 FQGNSA. V shed 1 base, J shed 7 bases, and the junction held 7 bases outside the gene matches. The CDR3 coding sequence is TGTGCCAGCAGCTTAGACCGGGGACTAGCGGGGTTAAATGAGCAGTTCTTC. This encodes CASSLDRGLAGLNEQFF.

This rearrangement joins TRBV19 to TRBJ2-6; a weak D match, TRBD1 (5 bases). Trimming stripped 6 bases from V and 2 bases from J, with 11 bases between. The length of the CDR3 is 15 residues. Germline assignment: CDR1 LNHDA and CDR2 SQIVND (reference sequence). The DNA for the CDR3 is TGTGCCAGTAGCTCAGGGTTCCCTGGGGCCAACGTCCTGACTTTC. Its protein is CASSSGFPGANVLTF.

This clone was detected only once. This chain links TRBV19 with TRBJ2-5, with 7 positions matching TRBD2. Germline V gene lookup returns CDR1 LNHDA and CDR2 SQIVND (reference sequence). The junction had 5 bases not matched to a gene; V was cut back by 1 base and J by 3 bases. CDR3 length: 15 residues. CDR3 sequence: CASSIAASGEETQYF. The CDR3 nucleotides read TGTGCCAGTAGTATAGCGGCCAGCGGGGAAGAGACCCAGTACTTC.

The chain links TRBV6-1 to TRBJ2-1; 7 bases align to TRBD2. Germline assignment: CDR1 MNHNS and CDR2 SASEGT. Germline trimming cut 3 bases from V and 4 bases from J; bases unmatched to any gene: 6. The CDR3 is made up of 15 amino acids. The CDR3 DNA reads as TGTGCCAGCAGTGATGAACGGGGGGAGTACAATGAGCAGTTCTTC. Its protein product is CASSDERGEYNEQFF.

The table lists this clone with a count of one. This chain links TRBV10-3 with TRBJ2-5, with 9 bases matching TRBD1. Losses at the gene ends were 6 bases for V and 4 bases for J; bases not matched to a gene: 9. Germline CDR1 is ENHRY and CDR2 is SYGVKD. This CDR3 contains 15 residues. In DNA, the CDR3 is TGTGCCATCAGGTTCCGGGACAGGGAGGGAGAGACCCAGTACTTC. Its translation: CAIRFRDREGETQYF.

The genes are TRBV7-2 and TRBJ2-7; possible D gene TRBD1, 5 bases. The germline V and J ends were trimmed by 2 bases and 4 bases, with 9 bases remaining between them. This CDR3 contains 13 residues. CDR1 SGHTA and CDR2 FQGNSA come from the germline V gene. The CDR3 DNA follows: TGTGCCAGCAGCTTACCAGGGATTTACGAGCAGTACTTC. Protein product: CASSLPGIYEQYF.